Following are 32 T cell receptor beta chains from one sample sequenced in a study of cytomegalovirus exposure and HLA in healthy donors. The primer mix had 60 Vbeta and 13 Jbeta primers. Produced via immunoSEQ multiplex PCR; TCRdb's table is partial and in-frame only. The data contain 80,000 to 100,000 clones, 65% to 80% of them singletons. The sequencing input was PBMCs. The source of these receptors is a young woman in good health and CMV-seropositive.

CDR3 sequence reads: CASSPRTDSPRAFF. The DNA of the CDR3 is TGTGCCAGCTCACCGCGGACGGACTCCCCGAGAGCTTTCTTT. This chain links TRBV18 with TRBJ1-1; no definite D call. In germline, CDR1 is KGHSH, CDR2 LQKENI. This CDR3 has 14 residues. The ends were cut back, 3 bases at V and 10 bases at J, with 18 bases in the middle.

The chain combines TRBV4-2 with TRBJ2-6, with 7 bases identical to TRBD2. CDR1 and CDR2 (germline): LGHNA, YNFKEQ. There are 22 residues in the CDR3. J lost 0 bases, V lost 4 bases, and 21 bases had no gene match. CDR3 protein: CASSPLYDSGTSYRSGANVLTF. The CDR3 nucleotides read TGTGCCAGCAGCCCACTATATGACAGCGGGACTTCCTATCGCTCTGGGGCCAACGTCCTGACTTTC.

V usage is TRBV9 and J usage is TRBJ2-5; 7 bases are shared with TRBD2. Losses at the gene ends were 0 bases for V and 11 bases for J; bases not matched to a gene: 4. The CDR3 contains 12 residues. The germline CDR1 and CDR2 sequences are SGDLS and YYNGEE. The CDR3 coding sequence is TGTGCCAGCAGCGTAGTGGCGGGGGAGCAGTACTTC. This encodes CASSVVAGEQYF.

The genes are TRBV5-8 and TRBJ2-1; a possible D gene is TRBD2 (6 bases). V was pared by 3 bases and J by 8 bases, with 15 bases between. There are 14 residues in the CDR3. CDR1 is SGHTS, CDR2 YDEGEE, per germline. The CDR3 sequence is CASSSGTPTDEQFF. The CDR3, as DNA: TGTGCCAGCAGCTCCGGGACTCCAACCGATGAGCAGTTCTTC.

A few counts support this clone. This rearrangement joins TRBV6-5 to TRBJ1-2; the match to TRBD1 covers 7 bases. Germline V CDR1 and CDR2: MNHEY, SVGAGI. J lost 4 bases, V lost 8 bases, and 10 bases had no gene match. The CDR3 length is 14 residues. The CDR3 spells CASVPQGGSYGYTF. In DNA, the CDR3 is TGTGCCAGCGTCCCCCAGGGGGGTAGCTATGGCTACACCTTC.

The genes are TRBV6-5 and TRBJ2-7, with a tentative D call TRBD2 (5 bases). V dropped 0 bases and J dropped 6 bases, with 12 bases sitting between them. CDR1 is MNHEY and CDR2 is SVGAGI in the germline V gene. The CDR3 spans 14 residues. This CDR3 reads CASSYSGSGVEQYF. In nucleotides, the CDR3 is TGTGCCAGCAGTTACTCCGGCAGCGGAGTCGAGCAGTACTTC.

This clone has a single count. The rearrangement joins TRBV7-6 to TRBJ2-7, with 10 bases lining up with TRBD1. Trimming removed 2 bases from V and 7 bases from J; junction bases left unmatched: 14. From germline, CDR1 is SGHVS and CDR2 FNYEAQ. The CDR3 is made up of 17 amino acids. Here the CDR3 DNA reads TGTGCCAGCAGCTTAACAAGATCCGGGACAGGGGATGGTGAGCAGTACTTC. It is translated as CASSLTRSGTGDGEQYF.

The J gene is TRBJ1-3, the V gene TRBV27; D is perhaps TRBD1 (6 bases). The CDR3 totals 14 residues. Germline values: CDR1 MNHEY, CDR2 SMNVEV (reference sequence). V shed 6 bases and J shed 6 bases, with 15 bases lying between them. CDR3 DNA sequence: TGTGCCAGCAGAATGGACAGACACGCAAACACCATATATTTT. This translates into CASRMDRHANTIYF.

The J gene is TRBJ1-2, the V gene TRBV7-3, with 7 bases fitting TRBD1. The germline CDR1 and CDR2 sequences are SGHTA and FQGTGA. The CDR3 totals 15 residues. Germline trimming cut 5 bases from V and 4 bases from J; bases unmatched to any gene: 10. Here the CDR3 DNA reads TGTGCCAGCAGCCCATCGGGGACAGCGTTCTATGGCTACACCTTC. As protein: CASSPSGTAFYGYTF.

This chain joins TRBV7-3 and TRBJ1-3; 7 nucleotides line up with TRBD1. The CDR3 has 13 residues. Germline lookup yields CDR1 SGHTA and CDR2 FQGTGA. J was trimmed by 4 bases and V by 5 bases; bases with no gene match: 2. Here the CDR3 reads CASSMGQGNTIYF. CDR3 bases: TGTGCCAGCAGCATGGGACAGGGAAACACCATATATTTT.

The chain is built from TRBV19 and TRBJ2-5, with 7 bases matching TRBD1. CDR1 and CDR2 from the germline V gene are LNHDA and SQIVND (reference sequence). The V and J ends lost 3 bases and 2 bases, in that order; junction bases with no gene match: 6. The CDR3 has 15 residues. Written as DNA, the CDR3 is TGTGCCAGTAGTATTGGACGGGGACAGCAAGAGACCCAGTACTTC. This encodes CASSIGRGQQETQYF.

CDR3 sequence: CAWSVPGMANEKLFF. The CDR3 DNA reads TGTGCCTGGAGTGTACCGGGGATGGCTAATGAAAAACTGTTTTTT. This chain joins TRBV30 and TRBJ1-4; D is ambiguous. Germline CDR1 reads GTSNPN; CDR2 reads SVGIG (reference sequence). CDR3 length equals 15 residues. V lost 0 bases to trimming and J lost 3 bases, with 11 bases between them.

The genes are TRBV7-9 and TRBJ1-4; perhaps TRBD1 as D (6 bases). Germline CDR1 and CDR2: SEHNR and FQNEAQ (reference sequence). This CDR3 spans 16 amino acids. V dropped 5 bases and J dropped 8 bases, with 21 bases sitting between them. The CDR3 loop is CASSPEGYRAGEKLFF. DNA for the CDR3: TGTGCCAGCAGCCCCGAAGGGTACAGGGCAGGGGAAAAACTGTTTTTT. The full variable domain, rest sourced from reference TRBV7-9 and TRBJ1-4, is DTGVSQNPRHKITKRGQNVTFRCDPISEHNRLYWYRQTLGQGPEFLTYFQNEAQLEKSRLLSDRFSAERPKGSFSTLEIQRTEQGDSAMYLCASSPEGYRAGEKLFFGSGTQLSVL.

In its sample, this clone was seen once. The chain recombines TRBV6-5 with TRBJ2-7; 8 bases are shared with TRBD1. V lost 6 bases and J lost 6; bases outside the gene matches: 7. The length of the CDR3 is 13 residues. The germline CDR1 and CDR2 sequences are MNHEY and SVGAGI. The CDR3 spells CASRTQQGGEQYF. The CDR3 region has the DNA TGTGCCAGCAGGACACAACAGGGGGGCGAGCAGTACTTC.

The rearrangement uses TRBV15 and TRBJ2-5; 8 bases agree with TRBD1. Germline values: CDR1 LNHNV, CDR2 YYDKDF (reference sequence). V trimming: 1 base; J trimming: 5 bases; junction bases outside the gene matches: 6. The CDR3 length is 15 residues. The CDR3 nucleotides read TGTGCCACCAGCAGAGTAGGAGACAGGGGTGAGACCCAGTACTTC. It specifies CATSRVGDRGETQYF.

This clone was seen only a few times. The V call is TRBV20-1, the J call TRBJ2-5; D unclear. Trimming stripped 6 bases from V and 5 bases from J, with 10 bases between. Germline assignment: CDR1 DFQATT and CDR2 SNEGSKA (reference sequence). The CDR3 totals 11 residues. Written as DNA, the CDR3 is TGCAGTGCGAGCCCGGAGGAGACCCAGTACTTC. Translated: CSASPEETQYF.

The chain links TRBV11-3 to TRBJ2-2; 10 bases line up with TRBD2. The CDR3 extends over 16 amino acids. The germline V gene encodes CDR1 SGHNT and CDR2 YENEEA. The junction had 3 bases not matched to a gene; V was cut back by 1 base and J by 4 bases. DNA for the CDR3: TGTGCCAGCAGCTTAGGCCCTAGCGGGGGCACCGGGGAGCTGTTTTTT. This encodes CASSLGPSGGTGELFF.

The V gene is TRBV7-9, the J gene TRBJ1-2; 9 nucleotides match TRBD1. CDR3 size: 14 residues. V shed 1 base, J shed 3 bases, and the junction held 0 bases outside the gene matches. Germline V gene lookup returns CDR1 SEHNR and CDR2 FQNEAQ (reference sequence). CDR3 sequence: CASSLDRGHYGYTF. DNA of the CDR3: TGTGCCAGCAGCTTAGACAGGGGGCACTATGGCTACACCTTC.

To note about this clone: A junction boundary mismatches the germline segment, possibly from a read error. The sample carries other DNA sequences with the same CDR3. V is TRBV19 and J is TRBJ1-1, with 8 bases that match TRBD1. This CDR3 has 13 residues. The V gene's germline CDR1 is LNHDA and CDR2 SQIVND (reference sequence). The CDR3: CASSIDRGTEAFF. The CDR3 DNA sequence: TGTGCCAGTAGCATAGACAGGGGCACTGAAGCTTTCTTT. The full variable domain, with the rest looked up from reference TRBV19 and TRBJ1-1, is DGGITQSPKYLFRKEGQNVTLSCEQNLNHDAMYWYRQDPGQGLRLIYYSQIVNDFQKGDIAEGYSVSREKKESFPLTVTSAQKNPTAFYLCASSIDRGTEAFFGQGTRLTVV.

The rearrangement joins TRBV5-1 to TRBJ2-3, with 16 bases lining up with TRBD2. Germline V gives CDR1 SGHRS, CDR2 YFSETQ. The length of the CDR3 is 18 residues. The V gene end was trimmed by 3 bases and the J gene end by 6 bases; junction bases not matched to a gene: 10. This CDR3 reads CASSSGTSGGAMLDTQYF. The CDR3 coding sequence is TGCGCCAGCAGCTCGGGGACTAGCGGGGGGGCCATGCTGGATACGCAGTATTTT.

V usage is TRBV4-1 and J usage is TRBJ2-3; tentatively, D is TRBD1 (6 bases). The CDR3 is 14 residues long. CDR1 is MGHRA and CDR2 is YSYEKL in the germline V gene. Trimming left V 4 bases short and J 1 base short, with 9 bases between. The CDR3 region is CASSPRQGTDTQYF. CDR3 sequence (DNA): TGCGCCAGCAGCCCCAGACAGGGCACAGATACGCAGTATTTT.

The CDR3 bases are TGTGCCAGCAGCCCGACAGGGAGGGAGACCCAGTACTTC. Translation gives CASSPTGRETQYF. The chain carries TRBV5-6 and TRBJ2-5; a weak D match, TRBD1 (7 bases). The V gene lost 4 bases and the J gene lost 5 bases, with 12 bases spanning the gap. Looked up from germline, CDR1 is SGHDT and CDR2 is YYEEEE. This CDR3 region has 13 residues. The full variable domain, its missing parts supplied by reference TRBV5-6 and TRBJ2-5, is DAGVTQSPTHLIKTRGQQVTLRCSPKSGHDTVSWYQQALGQGPQFIFQYYEEEERQRGNFPDRFSGHQFPNYSSELNVNALLLGDSALYLCASSPTGRETQYFGPGTRLLVL.

The chain combines TRBV6-5 with TRBJ2-7, with 10 bases aligning to TRBD1. The V and J ends lost 0 bases and 4 bases, in that order; junction bases with no gene match: 6. Germline CDR1 is MNHEY and CDR2 is SVGAGI. This CDR3 has 16 amino acids. This CDR3 reads CASSYSMGQGTYEQYF. The CDR3 bases are TGTGCCAGCAGTTACTCGATGGGACAGGGGACTTACGAGCAGTACTTC.

This sequence joins TRBV2 and TRBJ2-7, with D tentatively TRBD2 (5 bases). There are 11 residues in the CDR3. The germline V and J ends were trimmed by 7 bases and 4 bases, with 8 bases remaining between them. Per germline, CDR1 SNHLY and CDR2 FYNNEI. The CDR3 spells CASTPGYEQYF. CDR3 DNA: TGTGCCAGCACCCCGGGGTACGAGCAGTACTTC. Together with reference TRBV2 and TRBJ2-7, the CDR3 gives the full variable domain: EPEVTQTPSHQVTQMGQEVILRCVPISNHLYFYWYRQILGQKVEFLVSFYNNEISEKSEIFDDQFSVERPDGSNFTLKIRSTKLEDSAMYFCASTPGYEQYFGPGTRLTVT.

The rearrangement uses TRBV9 and TRBJ1-2, with a weak D call TRBD1 (5 bases). In germline, CDR1 is SGDLS, CDR2 YYNGEE. V gave up 6 bases and J gave up 6 bases, with 15 bases separating them. This CDR3 contains 13 residues. This CDR3 is CASNRRGADGYTF. For the CDR3, the DNA is TGTGCCAGCAACCGTAGGGGCGCGGATGGCTACACCTTC.

The chain carries TRBV9 and TRBJ2-7; TRBD1 matches at 9 bases. CDR3 length: 21 residues. Germline values: CDR1 SGDLS, CDR2 YYNGEE. The V and J ends lost 5 bases and 0 bases, in that order; junction bases with no gene match: 24. CDR3 DNA sequence: TGTGCCAGCAGAGCCGCCGGGACCGGGACAGGGCCCCAAAGAGGCTCCTACGAGCAGTACTTC. The encoded protein is CASRAAGTGTGPQRGSYEQYF. The whole variable domain, remainder taken from reference TRBV9 and TRBJ2-7, is DSGVTQTPKHLITATGQRVTLRCSPRSGDLSVYWYQQSLDQGLQFLIQYYNGEERAKGNILERFSAQQFPDLHSELNLSSLELGDSALYFCASRAAGTGTGPQRGSYEQYFGPGTRLTVT.

The chain uses TRBV14 and TRBJ2-3; a weak D match, TRBD2 (5 bases). This CDR3 spans 16 amino acids. Trimming shortened V by 0 bases and J by 0 bases, and 10 bases separated the two germline ends. Germline CDR1 SGHDN, CDR2 FVKESK. The CDR3 nucleotides read TGTGCCAGCAGCCAAGAGCCTAGCTGGAGCACAGATACGCAGTATTTT. This gives the protein CASSQEPSWSTDTQYF.

V and J are TRBV7-3 and TRBJ2-3; 12 bases match TRBD2. V lost 5 bases, J lost 4 bases, and 4 bases stayed unmatched. The length of the CDR3 is 15 residues. CDR1 is SGHTA, CDR2 FQGTGA, per germline. The CDR3 loop is CASSVLAGGADTQYF. CDR3 in DNA: TGTGCCAGCAGCGTACTAGCGGGGGGTGCAGATACGCAGTATTTT.

The chain carries TRBV7-9 and TRBJ1-4; the match to TRBD1 covers 7 bases. The junction had 3 bases not matched to a gene; V was cut back by 1 base and J by 7 bases. This CDR3 contains 14 residues. Germline-derived CDR1 and CDR2 are SEHNR and FQNEAQ (reference sequence). CDR3: CASSLGQGFEKLFF. The DNA for the CDR3 is TGTGCCAGCAGCTTAGGACAGGGTTTTGAAAAACTGTTTTTT.

The chain has TRBV28 and TRBJ2-2; 12 positions agree with TRBD2. Germline CDR1 MDHEN, CDR2 SYDVKM. The CDR3 has 15 residues. Unmatched junction bases numbered 6, after V lost 7 bases and J lost 6 bases. The CDR3 region is CASTVTSGSPGELFF. The CDR3 DNA follows: TGTGCCAGCACGGTGACTAGCGGGAGCCCCGGGGAGCTGTTTTTT. Full variable domain (outside the CDR3, taken from reference TRBV28 and TRBJ2-2): DVKVTQSSRYLVKRTGEKVFLECVQDMDHENMFWYRQDPGLGLRLIYFSYDVKMKEKGDIPEGYSVSREKKERFSLILESASTNQTSMYLCASTVTSGSPGELFFGEGSRLTVL.

V and J are TRBV10-3 and TRBJ2-1; weak D call: TRBD2 (6 bases). The CDR3 contains 17 residues. Germline V gives CDR1 ENHRY, CDR2 SYGVKD. V lost 2 bases, J lost 0 bases, and 14 bases lay in between. The CDR3 loop reads CAISEPQGGYSYNEQFF. CDR3 nucleotide sequence: TGTGCCATCAGTGAGCCCCAAGGAGGGTACTCCTACAATGAGCAGTTCTTC.

The gene calls are TRBV9 and TRBJ1-2; D is unresolved. CDR1 and CDR2 (germline): SGDLS, YYNGEE. V gave up 4 bases and J gave up 2 bases, with 15 bases separating them. The CDR3 loop spans 15 amino acids. The CDR3: CASSPRESLNYGYTF. DNA of the CDR3: TGTGCCAGCAGCCCCCGGGAGAGCCTAAACTATGGCTACACCTTC.